Each of the 32 T cell receptor beta chains below was sequenced from the same sample in a study of beta chain features in type 1 diabetes. Whole-study results and caveats: Moderate yet significant TCRB CDR3 shortening was seen in Type 1 diabetes patients in all four CD4+ subsets.

These receptors have no identified antigens. As every portion of the isolated RNA was reverse transcribed, the sequencing read expressed TCRB transcripts. Only in-frame clones appear in the TCRdb table, and some are missing; sequencing was by immunoSEQ multiplex PCR. The table has around 710,000 clones, about an eighth seen once. Specimen: naive CD4+ T cells from blood. Receptors were obtained from a man aged 25 to 40 with type 1 diabetes.

This clone was seen only a few times. The V call is TRBV5-1, the J call TRBJ2-7, with D tentatively TRBD2 (6 bases). Trimming removed 4 bases at V and 11 bases at J, with 22 bases between. This CDR3 has 14 amino acids. CDR1 and CDR2 from the germline V gene are SGHRS and YFSETQ. DNA of the CDR3: TGCGCCAGCAGCCCGGGGGATGGCGGGGCCAGGGAGTACTTC. Translated: CASSPGDGGAREYF.

Only a few counts were recorded for this clone. The chain is built from TRBV29-1 and TRBJ2-4, with 10 bases identical to TRBD1. The germline V gene encodes CDR1 SQVTM and CDR2 ANQGSEA. V trimming: 7 bases; J trimming: 7 bases; junction bases outside the gene matches: 7. The CDR3 runs 13 residues. In DNA, the CDR3 is TGCAGCGCCGGGACAGGGGACCGTAACATTCAGTACTTC. Translated, it gives CSAGTGDRNIQYF.

This clone has a handful of counts. This chain joins TRBV7-2 and TRBJ1-5; D is uncertain. Germline CDR1 reads SGHTA; CDR2 reads FQGNSA. Trimming pared 1 base from V and 3 bases from J, leaving 7 bases between. The CDR3 covers 14 residues. DNA of the CDR3: TGTGCCAGCAGCTTAGACCGGTACAATCAGCCCCAGCATTTT. Translated: CASSLDRYNQPQHF.

This clone was found a few times. The rearrangement uses TRBV5-1 and TRBJ1-1; D perhaps matches TRBD1 (5 bases). The germline CDR1 and CDR2 sequences are SGHRS and YFSETQ. This CDR3 spans 14 amino acids. Trimming left V 4 bases short and J 1 base short, with 11 bases between. The CDR3 DNA follows: TGCGCCAGCAGCCCGGGGACGTGGAACACTGAAGCTTTCTTT. This translates into CASSPGTWNTEAFF.

The genes are TRBV5-4 and TRBJ2-1; 9 positions agree with TRBD1. J gave up 6 bases and V 3 bases, and 4 bases lay outside the gene matches. Germline V CDR1 and CDR2: SGHNT, YYREEE (reference sequence). This CDR3 is 14 amino acids long. CDR3 sequence reads: CASSWGTGINEQFF. The CDR3 region has the DNA TGTGCCAGCAGCTGGGGGACAGGGATCAATGAGCAGTTCTTC.

The chain couples TRBV6-5 to TRBJ2-2; the D gene is possibly TRBD2 (6 bases). This CDR3 has 14 residues. The germline gives CDR1 MNHEY, CDR2 SVGAGI. V was cut by 7 bases and J by 1 base, with 10 bases left in between. The CDR3 nucleotides read TGTGCCAGCAAAGAGCGGGTGAACACCGGGGAGCTGTTTTTT. This codes for CASKERVNTGELFF.

The rearrangement uses TRBV29-1 and TRBJ2-7; either TRBD1 or TRBD2 may supply D (6 bases each). This CDR3 is built from 14 residues. With 4 bases removed from V and 3 bases from J, the gap between germline ends came to 16 bases. CDR1 and CDR2 from the germline V gene are SQVTM and ANQGSEA. In DNA form, the CDR3 reads TGCAGCGTTGTAGAGTCAGGGGAGGTCTACGAGCAGTACTTC. This encodes CSVVESGEVYEQYF.

The V call is TRBV25-1, the J call TRBJ2-1; 8 nucleotides match TRBD1. CDR1 is MGHDK and CDR2 is SYGVNS in the germline V gene. The CDR3 sequence is 15 residues long. J was trimmed by 3 bases and V by 4 bases; bases with no gene match: 5. In DNA, the CDR3 is TGTGCCAGCAGTGGGACAGGGAAGAACTACAATGAGCAGTTCTTC. Translated: CASSGTGKNYNEQFF.

This clone was recorded a few times. V gene TRBV7-9 combines with J gene TRBJ1-2, with D uncertain. The CDR3 consists of 13 residues. Germline V gives CDR1 SEHNR, CDR2 FQNEAQ (reference sequence). The V gene lost 1 base and the J gene lost 1 base, with 4 bases spanning the gap. The CDR3 nucleotides are TGTGCCAGCAGCTTAGACAGTAACTATGGCTACACCTTC. As protein: CASSLDSNYGYTF. The complete variable domain, with remaining parts taken from reference TRBV7-9 and TRBJ1-2, reads DTGVSQNPRHKITKRGQNVTFRCDPISEHNRLYWYRQTLGQGPEFLTYFQNEAQLEKSRLLSDRFSAERPKGSFSTLEIQRTEQGDSAMYLCASSLDSNYGYTFGSGTRLTVV.

V usage is TRBV6-6 and J usage is TRBJ2-5; D is possibly TRBD1 or TRBD2 (5 bases each). This CDR3 spans 13 amino acids. The V gene's germline CDR1 is MNHNY and CDR2 SVGAGI (reference sequence). V shed 8 bases and J shed 1 base, with 11 bases lying between them. The CDR3 coding sequence is TGTGCCAGCCGGGACGGCATCCAAGAGACCCAGTACTTC. Its protein product is CASRDGIQETQYF.

The rearrangement joins TRBV28 to TRBJ1-2, with D uncertain. The CDR3 has 13 residues. Trimming removed 3 bases from V and 6 bases from J, with 11 bases in between. CDR1 and CDR2 (germline): MDHEN, SYDVKM. CDR3 DNA sequence: TGTGCCAGCAGTTTCGCGGCATATGATGGCTACACCTTC. Protein sequence: CASSFAAYDGYTF.

This clone was counted between two and nine times. Other DNA sequences from this sample encode an identical CDR3 as well. The V gene is TRBV30, the J gene TRBJ2-7; no clear D. Trimming removed 0 bases from V and 4 bases from J, with 7 bases in between. The CDR3 spans 12 residues. Germline loops: CDR1 GTSNPN, CDR2 SVGIG (reference sequence). CDR3 DNA sequence: TGTGCCTGGAGTGTAATGGGTTACGAGCAGTACTTC. As protein: CAWSVMGYEQYF.

This clone was counted a few times. The rearrangement joins TRBV11-2 to TRBJ2-1; 11 nucleotides align to TRBD1. Trimming removed 1 base from V and 2 bases from J; junction bases left unmatched: 7. This CDR3 contains 18 residues. Per the germline V gene, CDR1 is SGHAT and CDR2 is FQNNGV. The CDR3 DNA reads TGTGCCAGCAGCTTAGTAAAGGGGACAGGGGGAACCTACAATGAGCAGTTCTTC. This translates into CASSLVKGTGGTYNEQFF.

V is TRBV5-4 and J is TRBJ2-7; 7 positions match TRBD1. Trimming took 0 bases from V and 6 from J; bases not matched to a gene: 12. Germline CDR1 and CDR2: SGHNT and YYREEE (reference sequence). This CDR3 has 16 amino acids. This CDR3 reads CASSLEAGGLYAEQYF. CDR3 DNA: TGTGCCAGCAGCTTGGAGGCAGGGGGTCTTTACGCCGAGCAGTACTTC.

This clone showed up just a few times. This sequence joins TRBV6-1 and TRBJ1-5; possibly TRBD1 for D (5 bases). CDR3 length: 16 residues. V lost 1 base to trimming and J lost 4 bases, with 14 bases between them. Germline CDR1 and CDR2: MNHNS and SASEGT. The CDR3 DNA reads as TGTGCCAGCAGTGAAGGGGCTGGGCAGGGAAATCAGCCCCAGCATTTT. Encoded protein: CASSEGAGQGNQPQHF.

This clone turned up a few times. The chain is built from TRBV7-2 and TRBJ2-5; 12 nucleotides match TRBD2. This CDR3 is built from 18 residues. The V segment lost 5 bases and the J segment 1 base; nucleotides outside the gene matches: 11. Germline CDR1 SGHTA, CDR2 FQGNSA. The CDR3 DNA follows: TGTGCCAGCAGCCTCCGGGCTAGCGGGGGGGCGGTCCAAGAGACCCAGTACTTC. Amino acids: CASSLRASGGAVQETQYF.

This clone occurred a few times. The chain is built from TRBV11-1 and TRBJ2-1, with a weak D call TRBD1 (5 bases). Germline CDR1 reads SGHAT; CDR2 reads FQDESV (reference sequence). Trimming shortened V by 2 bases and J by 8 bases, and 16 bases separated the two germline ends. The CDR3 has 15 amino acids. CDR3 sequence (DNA): TGTGCCAGCAGCTTATATCAGGGTCTGAAGGATGAGCAGTTCTTC. It encodes CASSLYQGLKDEQFF. Using reference TRBV11-1 and TRBJ2-1 for the parts outside the CDR3, the full variable domain is EAEVAQSPRYKITEKSQAVAFWCDPISGHATLYWYRQILGQGPELLVQFQDESVVDDSQLPKDRFSAERLKGVDSTLKIQPAELGDSAMYLCASSLYQGLKDEQFFGPGTRLTVL.

This clone was seen more than once but under ten times. J is TRBJ2-7 and V is TRBV18; D is ambiguous. The germline gives CDR1 KGHSH, CDR2 LQKENI. This CDR3 region has 11 residues. Trimming left V 1 base short and J 5 bases short, with 3 bases between. CDR3 sequence (DNA): TGTGCCAGCTCACCACAGGACGAGCAGTACTTC. The encoded protein is CASSPQDEQYF.

V usage is TRBV6-1 and J usage is TRBJ1-6; no reliable D call. The germline gives CDR1 MNHNS, CDR2 SASEGT. This CDR3 is 16 amino acids long. V dropped 4 bases and J dropped 0 bases, with 10 bases sitting between them. CDR3 amino acids: CASSGPGSSYNSPLHF. CDR3 in DNA: TGTGCCAGCAGTGGCCCGGGGAGCTCCTATAATTCACCCCTCCACTTT.

This clone occurred a few times. This chain connects TRBV19 to TRBJ2-6; perhaps TRBD1 as D (6 bases). V gave up 6 bases and J gave up 2 bases, with 14 bases separating them. The germline V gene has CDR1 LNHDA and CDR2 SQIVND (reference sequence). CDR3 length: 16 residues. CDR3 residues: CASRRSTGTGANVLTF. CDR3 DNA sequence: TGTGCCAGTAGGAGATCAACAGGGACTGGGGCCAACGTCCTGACTTTC. Combining the CDR3 with reference TRBV19 and TRBJ2-6 gives the whole variable domain DGGITQSPKYLFRKEGQNVTLSCEQNLNHDAMYWYRQDPGQGLRLIYYSQIVNDFQKGDIAEGYSVSREKKESFPLTVTSAQKNPTAFYLCASRRSTGTGANVLTFGAGSRLTVL.

This clone was detected only a few times. This chain connects TRBV30 to TRBJ1-4, with D possibly TRBD1 on 6 matching bases. Germline V gene lookup returns CDR1 GTSNPN and CDR2 SVGIG (reference sequence). Trimming stripped 0 bases from V and 2 bases from J, with 13 bases between. CDR3 length: 16 amino acids. CDR3 residues: CAWSVGGLRTNEKLFF. In DNA form, the CDR3 reads TGTGCCTGGAGTGTAGGGGGGCTGCGGACTAATGAAAAACTGTTTTTT.

The chain uses TRBV5-1 and TRBJ1-3; D is perhaps TRBD1 (5 bases). The CDR3 is made up of 14 amino acids. CDR1 and CDR2 from the germline V gene are SGHRS and YFSETQ. Trimming pared 4 bases from V and 0 bases from J, leaving 8 bases between. In nucleotides, the CDR3 is TGCGCCAGCAGCGCCGACAGCTCTGGAAACACCATATATTTT. Amino acid sequence: CASSADSSGNTIYF. The whole variable domain, remainder taken from reference TRBV5-1 and TRBJ1-3, is KAGVTQTPRYLIKTRGQQVTLSCSPISGHRSVSWYQQTPGQGLQFLFEYFSETQRNKGNFPGRFSGRQFSNSRSEMNVSTLELGDSALYLCASSADSSGNTIYFGEGSWLTVV.

This sequence joins TRBV5-1 and TRBJ2-1; 7 bases line up with TRBD2. The CDR3 is made up of 16 amino acids. Germline V gene lookup returns CDR1 SGHRS and CDR2 YFSETQ. The V and J ends lost 4 bases and 10 bases, in that order; junction bases with no gene match: 17. The CDR3 DNA follows: TGCGCCAGCAGCATCGACGTAGGGAGCCAGGGAGGGGAGCAGTTCTTC. Its protein product is CASSIDVGSQGGEQFF.

This clone appeared a few times. The J gene is TRBJ2-1, the V gene TRBV7-2; 11 bases line up with TRBD1. This CDR3 has 15 residues. Per germline, CDR1 SGHTA and CDR2 FQGNSA. Trimming removed 1 base from V and 9 bases from J; junction bases left unmatched: 5. The chain's CDR3 is CASSLVGQGASEQFF. The CDR3 bases are TGTGCCAGCAGCTTAGTCGGACAGGGGGCGAGTGAGCAGTTCTTC.

V usage is TRBV15 and J usage is TRBJ1-2, with 10 bases lining up with TRBD1. The V gene's germline CDR1 is LNHNV and CDR2 YYDKDF (reference sequence). After removal of 0 bases from V and 8 bases from J, the junction contained 9 bases not matched to a gene. CDR3 length: 16 amino acids. The CDR3 region has the DNA TGTGCCACCAGCAGAGATGGGACAGGGGTATTGGTGGGCTACACCTTC. This codes for CATSRDGTGVLVGYTF.

This clone was recorded only once. Given a much more abundant clone one base away, this may be a read error. The CDR3 reads CASSLNTEVFF. CDR3 nucleotide sequence: TGTGCCAGCAGCTTAAACACTGAAGTTTTCTTT. The V call is TRBV5-6, the J call TRBJ1-1; no reliable D call. This CDR3 is 11 amino acids long. Germline CDR1 is SGHDT and CDR2 is YYEEEE.

This clone was seen a few times. The chain links TRBV7-2 to TRBJ2-4; perhaps TRBD1 as D (5 bases). The CDR3 consists of 12 residues. V lost 5 bases and J lost 6, with 8 bases in between. CDR1 is SGHTA and CDR2 is FQGNSA in the germline V gene. The CDR3 protein is CASSIQGNIQYF. The CDR3 bases are TGTGCCAGCAGCATCCAGGGAAACATTCAGTACTTC. Full variable domain (outside the CDR3, taken from reference TRBV7-2 and TRBJ2-4): GAGVSQSPSNKVTEKGKDVELRCDPISGHTALYWYRQSLGQGLEFLIYFQGNSAPDKSGLPSDRFSAERTGGSVSTLTIQRTQQEDSAVYLCASSIQGNIQYFGAGTRLSVL.

This rearrangement joins TRBV25-1 to TRBJ1-6; D is possibly TRBD1 (5 bases). Germline V gene sequence: CDR1 MGHDK, CDR2 SYGVNS. The CDR3 extends over 14 amino acids. Trimming removed 7 bases from V and 4 bases from J, with 11 bases in between. CDR3 residues: CASNLGAYNSPLHF. CDR3 nucleotides: TGTGCCAGCAACCTCGGGGCTTATAATTCACCCCTCCACTTT. The variable domain in full, with the rest retrieved from reference TRBV25-1 and TRBJ1-6, is EADIYQTPRYLVIGTGKKITLECSQTMGHDKMYWYQQDPGMELHLIHYSYGVNSTEKGDLSSESTVSRIRTEHFPLTLESARPSHTSQYLCASNLGAYNSPLHFGNGTRLTVT.

This clone turned up a few times. The chain uses TRBV10-3 and TRBJ1-1; D call uncertain. Trimming removed 2 bases from V and 5 bases from J, with 9 bases in between. Germline values: CDR1 ENHRY, CDR2 SYGVKD. The CDR3 totals 13 residues. The CDR3 sequence: CAISEERGTEAFF. DNA of the CDR3: TGTGCCATCAGTGAGGAGCGAGGAACTGAAGCTTTCTTT.

The chain combines TRBV7-9 with TRBJ1-5; the D is unclear. The germline V and J ends were trimmed by 8 bases and 3 bases, with 5 bases remaining between them. The CDR3 runs to 11 residues. Germline V lookup: CDR1 SEHNR, CDR2 FQNEAQ (reference sequence). For the CDR3, the DNA is TGTGCCAGCGGGGTCAATCAGCCCCAGCATTTT. This encodes CASGVNQPQHF.

This chain joins TRBV5-4 and TRBJ2-2; D tentatively fits TRBD1 or TRBD2 (5 bases each). The CDR3 sequence is 14 residues long. V dropped 4 bases and J dropped 6 bases, with 13 bases sitting between them. CDR1 and CDR2 (germline): SGHNT, YYREEE (reference sequence). The CDR3 DNA reads as TGTGCCAGCAGCGGGACGGTGAAGGCCGGGGAGCTGTTTTTT. Protein: CASSGTVKAGELFF. The full variable domain, completed using reference TRBV5-4 and TRBJ2-2, is ETGVTQSPTHLIKTRGQQVTLRCSSQSGHNTVSWYQQALGQGPQFIFQYYREEENGRGNFPPRFSGLQFPNYSSELNVNALELDDSALYLCASSGTVKAGELFFGEGSRLTVL.

This clone has a handful of counts. J is TRBJ2-7 and V is TRBV9, with D possibly being TRBD1 (6 bases). This CDR3 comprises 14 residues. The germline V and J ends were trimmed by 0 bases and 10 bases, with 17 bases remaining between them. Per the germline V gene, CDR1 is SGDLS and CDR2 is YYNGEE. CDR3: CASSVDGSGAHQYF. The CDR3 DNA reads TGTGCCAGCAGCGTAGATGGCTCAGGGGCCCACCAGTACTTC.